The 8 T cell receptor beta chains given below trace back to one sample, sequenced in a study of blood T cell repertoires in COVID-19. The method was immunoSEQ multiplex PCR; TCRdb's version includes in-frame clones alone and lacks a portion of them. The sample has approximately 99,000 clones, roughly 84% seen once. The sample consisted of peripheral blood. The receptors shown here come from a man in his 70s with active or convalescent COVID-19.

This chain connects TRBV12-3 or TRBV12-4 to TRBJ1-2; no clear D gene. V lost 10 bases and J 2 bases, leaving 8 bases between the germline ends. CDR3 length: 11 residues. The CDR3 spells CATQQNYGYTF. The CDR3 DNA reads TGTGCCACACAGCAGAACTATGGCTACACCTTC.

J is TRBJ1-6 and V is TRBV6-6; no definite D call. Germline CDR1 and CDR2: MNHNY and SVGAGI (reference sequence). The V end lost 5 bases, the J end lost 3 bases, and 11 bases lay between the germline ends. The CDR3 has 15 amino acids. CDR3 coding DNA: TGTGCCAGCAGTCTCGACTTATACTATAATTCACCCCTCCACTTT. Its protein is CASSLDLYYNSPLHF.

V usage is TRBV2 and J usage is TRBJ2-5; 7 bases are a match to TRBD2. Germline V gives CDR1 SNHLY, CDR2 FYNNEI. This CDR3 has 13 residues. Losses at the gene ends were 7 bases for V and 5 bases for J; bases not matched to a gene: 7. Here the CDR3 reads CASTYGGGETQYF. The CDR3 DNA reads TGTGCCAGCACTTACGGGGGAGGGGAGACCCAGTACTTC.

Remarks on this clone: Because the CDR3's place on the DNA is in doubt, the DNA is left out and the CDR3 is given as listed by TCRdb. This chain's CDR3 is CASSQFFFGQGLRGGELFF. This chain uses TRBV19 with TRBJ2-2; the table's D call, TRBD1, was not checked against the DNA. Germline V gene sequence: CDR1 LNHDA, CDR2 SQIVND (reference sequence). The CDR3 contains 19 residues when both ends are counted.

The CDR3: CASRTGQGALYGYTF. Here the CDR3 DNA reads TGTGCCAGCAGGACGGGACAGGGGGCCCTCTATGGCTACACCTTC. The chain links TRBV7-9 to TRBJ1-2; 12 positions match TRBD1. The ends lost 6 bases at V and 4 bases at J; junction bases unmatched: 6. CDR1 is SEHNR, CDR2 FQNEAQ, per germline (reference sequence). The CDR3 is 15 amino acids.

V is TRBV6-4 and J is TRBJ2-3; tentative D call: TRBD2 (6 bases). The germline V gene has CDR1 MRHNA and CDR2 SNTAGT. The CDR3 loop spans 15 amino acids. V was pared by 0 bases and J by 9 bases, with 16 bases between. The CDR3 nucleotides read TGTGCCAGCAGTGACTCGGCTGGAGGGTTTGACACGCAGTATTTT. Encoded protein: CASSDSAGGFDTQYF.

This clone was seen only once. The V call is TRBV3-1 (or the pseudogene TRBV3-2), the J call TRBJ2-3; perhaps TRBD2 as D (6 bases). Germline assignment: CDR1 LGHDT and CDR2 YNNKEL (reference sequence). Trimming took off 0 bases at V and 1 base at J, with 11 bases between the two ends. This CDR3 has 16 residues. The CDR3 reads CASSQDSSGRTDTQYF. The CDR3 bases are TGTGCCAGCAGCCAAGATTCCAGCGGGCGCACAGATACGCAGTATTTT.

The genes are TRBV7-9 and TRBJ2-3; TRBD2 agrees at 7 bases. Germline CDR1 is SEHNR and CDR2 is FQNEAQ (reference sequence). This CDR3 contains 14 residues. The junction had 3 bases not matched to a gene; V was cut back by 4 bases and J by 2 bases. This chain's CDR3 is CASSWTSPTDTQYF. CDR3 in DNA: TGTGCCAGCAGCTGGACTAGTCCCACAGATACGCAGTATTTT.